These 6 T cell receptor beta chains share one sample of origin, sequenced in a study of CD8 T cells in ankylosing spondylitis. TCRdb passed the 5' RACE reads through MiXCR, listing each CDR3 protein once. The sample includes fewer than 250,000 distinct CDR3 sequences, 25% to 30% of them seen just once. The source material was blood, either unsorted or a sorted T cell fraction (not recorded which). These receptors were collected from a male donor with ankylosing spondylitis or in good health (not recorded which).

This clonotype showed up just a few times. The V and J genes are TRBV2 and TRBJ2-7; 10 bases align to TRBD1. V trimming: 6 bases; J trimming: 1 base; junction bases outside the gene matches: 3. This CDR3 contains 14 residues. The V gene's germline CDR1 is SNHLY and CDR2 FYNNEI. CDR3 sequence (DNA): TGTGCCAGCAGATCGGGACAGGGGTCCTACGAGCAGTACTTC. It yields the protein CASRSGQGSYEQYF.

This clonotype appeared many times. The chain uses TRBV12-3 or TRBV12-4 and TRBJ1-5; no reliable D call. The V end was cut by 5 bases, the J end by 4 bases, with 12 bases between. The CDR3 sequence is 14 residues long. The DNA of the CDR3 is TGTGCCAGCAGTCCGGGCTCCATGAATCAGCCCCAGCATTTT. Translated, it gives CASSPGSMNQPQHF.

The sample holds many counts of this clonotype. The CDR3 sequence: CASSFTSGPYEQYF. The CDR3 bases are TGTGCCAGCAGCTTCACTAGCGGGCCCTACGAGCAGTACTTC. The chain combines TRBV14 with TRBJ2-7; 9 bases map to TRBD2. J was trimmed by 2 bases and V by 5 bases; bases with no gene match: 4. Germline V lookup: CDR1 SGHDN, CDR2 FVKESK. CDR3 length: 14 residues.

The chain links TRBV5-1 to TRBJ2-1; TRBD2 might be the D (5 bases). The CDR3 sequence is 15 residues long. V lost 0 bases to trimming and J lost 0 bases, with 7 bases between them. The V gene's germline CDR1 is SGHRS and CDR2 YFSETQ. The CDR3 region is CASSLVAPSYNEQFF. The CDR3 region has the DNA TGCGCCAGCAGCTTGGTAGCGCCCTCCTACAATGAGCAGTTCTTC. The entire variable domain, with the rest obtained from reference TRBV5-1 and TRBJ2-1, is as follows: KAGVTQTPRYLIKTRGQQVTLSCSPISGHRSVSWYQQTPGQGLQFLFEYFSETQRNKGNFPGRFSGRQFSNSRSEMNVSTLELGDSALYLCASSLVAPSYNEQFFGPGTRLTVL.

This clonotype was seen many times. The chain links TRBV10-3 to TRBJ2-7; D not resolved. In germline, CDR1 is ENHRY, CDR2 SYGVKD. V was cut by 6 bases and J by 0 bases, with 6 bases left in between. There are 12 residues in the CDR3. Here the CDR3 reads CAISPNSYEQYF. Here the CDR3 DNA reads TGTGCCATCAGCCCCAACTCCTACGAGCAGTACTTC.

In its sample, this clonotype was seen many times. The chain carries TRBV7-3 and TRBJ1-2, with unresolved D. Trimming shortened V by 4 bases and J by 3 bases, and 15 bases separated the two germline ends. CDR3 size: 15 residues. CDR1 SGHTA and CDR2 FQGTGA come from the germline V gene. CDR3 nucleotide sequence: TGTGCCAGCAGCTATAGGGCCAGGCTGGACTATGGCTACACCTTC. Residues: CASSYRARLDYGYTF. Full variable domain (outside the CDR3, taken from reference TRBV7-3 and TRBJ1-2): GAGVSQTPSNKVTEKGKYVELRCDPISGHTALYWYRQSLGQGPEFLIYFQGTGAADDSGLPNDRFFAVRPEGSVSTLKIQRTERGDSAVYLCASSYRARLDYGYTFGSGTRLTVV.